Sequencing of this T cell receptor beta chain was carried out in a study of T cell repertoires in cytomegalovirus infection. On the study more broadly: Alongside well-studied HLA-B-restricted CMV epitopes, recently identified HLA-C-restricted CMV epitopes were also used. Public TCR beta signatures indicated both CMV infection and matching HLA type. Study outcomes and limitations: CMV-specific TCR beta clonotypes restricted by HLA-C dominated the ex vivo response.

For this clonotype: As yet, its antigen is unknown.

This CDR3 comprises 17 residues. V lost 2 bases and J 4 bases, leaving 20 bases between the germline ends. TCRdb fed the reads into MiXCR, producing one record per CDR3 protein. The table includes some 560,000 distinct CDR3 sequences, about 39% detected once. This material consisted of cultured PBMCs, taken from culture after CMV antigen stimulation. This receptor was taken from a human donor in good health (CMV status not recorded). Some clones in this sample may be carry-over from other donors' samples. The chain combines TRBV6-7 with TRBJ2-5; tentatively, D is TRBD2 (5 bases). Being an ORF, TRBV6-7 has a function that is uncertain. The CDR3 DNA sequence: TGTGCCAGCAGTTACACGGTACTCGCGGGCACTAGAGAGACCCAGTACTTC. This translates into CASSYTVLAGTRETQYF.